These 8 T cell receptor beta chains came from one sample sequenced in a study of T cells in Graves' hyperthyroidism and ophthalmopathy (dated by TCRdb to between 2018 and 2021). The library came from multiplex PCR. The instrument given in TCRdb is Illumina HiSeq 2000. Amplification of TCR beta CDR3 regions was carried out from RNA transcripts. The TCR CDR3 was subjected to a first round of RT-PCR using the HTBI primer set and the Qiagen OneStep RT-PCR kit. Through fastp at Q25 and MiXCR, TCRdb rebuilt clones from the public reads, retaining in-frame beta chains. Rows merge per CDR3 protein into single entries with the most common DNA and genes. The sample profile shows roughly 660,000 distinct CDR3 sequences; approximately 15% of them were found once. Around a sixth of the sample is in the top ten clones. The specimen was blood. These receptors were taken from a man aged 50 or older with Graves' hyperthyroidism.

This clonotype was counted ten times or more. The chain combines TRBV10-1 with TRBJ2-2, with a possible D match to TRBD1 (6 bases). The germline V and J ends were trimmed by 5 bases and 7 bases, with 11 bases remaining between them. Germline V CDR1 and CDR2: WNHNN, SYGVQD (reference sequence). This CDR3 has 13 amino acids. In nucleotides, the CDR3 is TGCGCCAGCAGTCCTACAGGGAACGGGGAGCTGTTTTTT. Translation: CASSPTGNGELFF.

At least ten counts were recorded for this clonotype. The rearrangement joins TRBV7-2 to TRBJ2-2; D is possibly TRBD1 (5 bases). The CDR3 covers 12 residues. Between the trimmed V and J ends, which lost 5 bases and 7 bases, there was a span of 8 bases. The germline CDR1 and CDR2 sequences are SGHTA and FQGNSA. The CDR3 region has the DNA TGTGCCAGCAGCCGGCAGGGCGGGGAGCTGTTTTTT. As protein: CASSRQGGELFF.

Ten or more counts support this clonotype. The J gene is TRBJ2-7, the V gene TRBV29-1; TRBD2 matches at 12 bases. CDR3 length equals 13 residues. Germline CDR1 and CDR2: SQVTM and ANQGSEA. The V and J ends lost 4 bases and 3 bases, in that order; junction bases with no gene match: 1. CDR3 loop: CSVVTSGSYEQYF. The DNA of the CDR3 is TGCAGCGTTGTGACTAGCGGGAGCTACGAGCAGTACTTC.

J is TRBJ2-5 and V is TRBV24-1, with 7 bases identical to TRBD2. The CDR3 runs 15 residues. The germline CDR1 and CDR2 sequences are KGHDR and SFDVKD. After removal of 4 bases from V and 0 bases from J, the junction contained 4 bases not matched to a gene. The CDR3 loop is CATSEAGVNQETQYF. In DNA form, the CDR3 reads TGTGCCACCAGTGAGGCGGGAGTGAACCAAGAGACCCAGTACTTC.

This clonotype was counted at least ten times. This rearrangement joins TRBV9 to TRBJ1-3; D not certain. V lost 1 base, J lost 2 bases, and 7 bases lay in between. The CDR3 sequence is 14 residues long. Looked up from germline, CDR1 is SGDLS and CDR2 is YYNGEE. The chain's CDR3 is CASSVPGAGNTIYF. Here the CDR3 DNA reads TGTGCCAGCAGCGTACCAGGCGCTGGAAACACCATATATTTT.

This clonotype was counted a few times. This chain connects TRBV20-1 to TRBJ1-5; tentatively, D is TRBD1 (5 bases). Per germline, CDR1 DFQATT and CDR2 SNEGSKA (reference sequence). Trimming cost V 4 bases and J 5 bases, with 12 bases left between them. This CDR3 has 13 residues. In DNA, the CDR3 is TGCAGTGCTATCGGGACCGGCGATCAGCCCCAGCATTTT. Its translation: CSAIGTGDQPQHF.

On this clonotype: Compared with germline, one end of the junction differs, possibly owing to a read error. The V gene is TRBV3-1, the J gene TRBJ2-3, with D tentatively TRBD1 (5 bases). Germline loops: CDR1 LGHDT, CDR2 YNNKEL (reference sequence). This CDR3 comprises 14 residues. The CDR3 sequence: CASSRILRVDTRYF. The CDR3 nucleotides read TGTGCCAGCAGCCGGATTCTCAGGGTTGATACGCGGTATTTT.

This clonotype showed up many times. V and J are TRBV12-3 or TRBV12-4 and TRBJ1-6; 7 nucleotides match TRBD1. The V gene end was trimmed by 6 bases and the J gene end by 7 bases; junction bases not matched to a gene: 9. The CDR3 is made up of 15 amino acids. The chain's CDR3 is CASSRTGAGNSPLHF. In DNA form, the CDR3 reads TGTGCCAGCAGCCGCACAGGGGCGGGGAATTCACCCCTCCACTTT.